One and the same sample provided the 31 T cell receptor beta chains below, sequenced in a study. TCRdb re-called the 5' RACE reads through MiXCR, storing one row per CDR3 protein. The top ten hold roughly 3.5% of the sample, which has some 40,000 distinct CDR3 sequences, 29% seen once. Sample: memory CD4+ T cells sorted from a lymph node. Subset denoted: memory CD4+ T cells, CD4+CD45RO+CD25-. These TCRs come from a female donor with breast cancer.

The rearrangement uses TRBV6-1 and TRBJ1-6; tentatively, D is TRBD1 (5 bases). Germline V lookup: CDR1 MNHNS, CDR2 SASEGT. The CDR3 is 14 amino acids. Trimming removed 10 bases from V and 9 bases from J, with 19 bases in between. This CDR3 reads CATPSPTGGSPLHF. The CDR3 nucleotides read TGTGCCACACCGAGCCCCACAGGTGGTTCACCCCTCCACTTT.

J is TRBJ1-6 and V is TRBV5-1; D unclear. Germline CDR1 SGHRS, CDR2 YFSETQ. This CDR3 has 15 amino acids. V gave up 4 bases and J gave up 0 bases, with 8 bases separating them. CDR3 sequence reads: CASSEQSSYNSPLHF. CDR3 DNA: TGCGCCAGCAGCGAACAGAGCTCCTATAATTCACCCCTCCACTTT.

The V call is TRBV6-1, the J call TRBJ1-2; maybe TRBD1 (5 bases). V lost 3 bases and J 3 bases, leaving 8 bases between the germline ends. CDR1 is MNHNS and CDR2 is SASEGT in the germline V gene. CDR3 size: 13 residues. The CDR3 bases are TGTGCCAGCAGTGAGGGACCGTACTATGGCTACACCTTC. This sequence encodes CASSEGPYYGYTF.

J is TRBJ2-1 and V is TRBV7-2; 7 nucleotides match TRBD2. Losses at the gene ends were 5 bases for V and 8 bases for J; bases not matched to a gene: 9. The CDR3 covers 14 residues. The germline CDR1 and CDR2 sequences are SGHTA and FQGNSA. The CDR3 nucleotides read TGTGCCAGCAGCGTAGGGAGGGCCGAGTATGAGCAGTTCTTC. This sequence encodes CASSVGRAEYEQFF.

This clonotype was found a few times. The V call is TRBV7-9, the J call TRBJ2-1; TRBD2 agrees at 10 bases. Trimming removed 5 bases from V and 3 bases from J; junction bases left unmatched: 4. Germline V CDR1 and CDR2: SEHNR, FQNEAQ (reference sequence). The length of the CDR3 is 15 residues. CDR3 DNA sequence: TGTGCCAGCAGCCCACTAGCGGGAAGCTACAATGAGCAGTTCTTC. It is translated as CASSPLAGSYNEQFF.

The V and J genes are TRBV5-1 and TRBJ2-2; 7 bases match TRBD1. The CDR3 length is 15 residues. V dropped 4 bases and J dropped 3; count of bases not matched to a gene: 6. The germline V gene encodes CDR1 SGHRS and CDR2 YFSETQ. CDR3 bases: TGCGCCAGCAGCCTACAGGGGCGGGACACCGGGGAGCTGTTTTTT. Protein: CASSLQGRDTGELFF.

A single count supports this clonotype. The V and J genes are TRBV4-1 and TRBJ2-7; possible D gene TRBD2, 6 bases. Germline V gene lookup returns CDR1 MGHRA and CDR2 YSYEKL. V was trimmed by 4 bases and J by 4 bases, leaving 11 bases between them. The CDR3 is made up of 13 amino acids. This chain's CDR3 is CASSPKAGYEQYF. The CDR3 coding sequence is TGCGCCAGCAGCCCGAAGGCGGGGTACGAGCAGTACTTC.

Ten or more counts support this clonotype. The rearrangement joins TRBV4-1 to TRBJ2-1, with a weak D call TRBD2 (5 bases). Per the germline V gene, CDR1 is MGHRA and CDR2 is YSYEKL. Trimming removed 2 bases from V and 7 bases from J, with 6 bases in between. This CDR3 has 12 amino acids. The CDR3 DNA is TGCGCCAGCAGCCAACGAGGGAATGAGCAGTTCTTC. This sequence encodes CASSQRGNEQFF.

This clonotype was counted between two and nine times. The chain uses TRBV9 and TRBJ2-3; 7 bases align to TRBD2. Trimming took 2 bases from V and 4 from J; bases not matched to a gene: 4. CDR3 length: 14 residues. The germline gives CDR1 SGDLS, CDR2 YYNGEE. The CDR3 DNA reads TGTGCCAGCAGCGTGCGGGAGTTTGCAGATACGCAGTATTTT. It yields the protein CASSVREFADTQYF.

The chain carries TRBV24-1 and TRBJ2-2; 8 bases align to TRBD1. V was pared by 2 bases and J by 4 bases, with 5 bases of the junction left unmatched. CDR1 is KGHDR and CDR2 is SFDVKD in the germline V gene. This CDR3 comprises 16 residues. CDR3 protein: CATSDSTGAPTGELFF. DNA for the CDR3: TGTGCCACCAGTGATTCGACAGGGGCTCCCACCGGGGAGCTGTTTTTT.

The sample holds a few counts of this clonotype. CDR3 coding DNA: TGTGCCAGCCAGCGTCCTGGAAGTGAAGCTTTCTTT. The encoded protein is CASQRPGSEAFF. J is TRBJ1-1 and V is TRBV12-3 or TRBV12-4; D gene ambiguous. The CDR3 covers 12 residues. V gave up 8 bases and J gave up 7 bases, with 14 bases separating them.

Regarding this clonotype: A much larger clone lies one base from this, so it may be a read error. The chain joins TRBV7-2 to TRBJ2-3, with D hard to call. Trimming shortened V by 0 bases and J by 3 bases, and 7 bases separated the two germline ends. This CDR3 is built from 14 residues. The germline gives CDR1 SGHTA, CDR2 FQGNSA. CDR3: CTSSLAIGTDTQYF. CDR3 nucleotide sequence: TGTACCAGCAGCTTAGCGATAGGAACAGATACGCAGTATTTT.

CDR3 sequence: CASSYSFYGFSNSPLHF. CDR3 DNA sequence: TGTGCCAGCAGTTACTCCTTTTATGGGTTCTCTAATTCACCCCTCCACTTT. V gene TRBV6-5 combines with J gene TRBJ1-6; D remains ambiguous. CDR3 length: 17 amino acids. CDR1 and CDR2 from the germline V gene are MNHEY and SVGAGI. V shed 0 bases and J shed 6 bases, with 15 bases lying between them.

This chain links TRBV20-1 with TRBJ2-1; TRBD2 matches 8 bases. The germline V gene encodes CDR1 DFQATT and CDR2 SNEGSKA (reference sequence). The CDR3 has 14 amino acids. J gave up 6 bases and V 2 bases, and 6 bases lay outside the gene matches. The CDR3 region is CSARRGSGGNEQFF. CDR3 coding DNA: TGCAGTGCTAGAAGAGGGAGCGGGGGCAATGAGCAGTTCTTC.

This clonotype was seen a few times. The V call is TRBV7-9, the J call TRBJ1-5; D is perhaps TRBD1 (5 bases). Trimming removed 3 bases from V and 2 bases from J, with 11 bases in between. Germline V gives CDR1 SEHNR, CDR2 FQNEAQ (reference sequence). The CDR3 length is 15 residues. In nucleotides, the CDR3 is TGTGCCAGCAGCTTTGGGGGTCTGGGCAATCAGCCCCAGCATTTT. It translates to CASSFGGLGNQPQHF.

V usage is TRBV29-1 and J usage is TRBJ2-1, with TRBD1 as a possible D gene (6 bases). Trimming pared 5 bases from V and 0 bases from J, leaving 11 bases between. The CDR3 runs 14 residues. The V gene's germline CDR1 is SQVTM and CDR2 ANQGSEA. CDR3 amino acids: CSVFGQSSYNEQFF. The CDR3 DNA is TGCAGCGTTTTCGGACAGAGCTCCTACAATGAGCAGTTCTTC.

This clonotype was seen more than once but under ten times. The rearrangement joins TRBV3-1 to TRBJ2-1; no reliable D call. Germline values: CDR1 LGHDT, CDR2 YNNKEL (reference sequence). CDR3 length: 13 amino acids. The ends were cut back, 0 bases at V and 5 bases at J, with 5 bases in the middle. This chain's CDR3 is CASSQDKHNEQFF. CDR3 in DNA: TGTGCCAGCAGCCAAGATAAACACAATGAGCAGTTCTTC.

The chain employs TRBV5-1 and TRBJ2-1, with D unresolved. Germline assignment: CDR1 SGHRS and CDR2 YFSETQ. The CDR3 covers 15 residues. Between the trimmed V and J ends, which lost 0 bases and 0 bases, there was a span of 7 bases. CDR3 in DNA: TGCGCCAGCAGCTTGGACCCGAGCTCCTACAATGAGCAGTTCTTC. This translates into CASSLDPSSYNEQFF.

CDR3 bases: TGTGCCAGTAGACGGGACACCAACACCGGGGAGCTGTTTTTT. Its translation is CASRRDTNTGELFF. The V and J genes are TRBV27 and TRBJ2-2, with D perhaps matching TRBD1 (6 bases). Per germline, CDR1 MNHEY and CDR2 SMNVEV (reference sequence). The CDR3 totals 14 residues. V was cut by 9 bases and J by 2 bases, with 13 bases left in between.

Only a few counts were recorded for this clonotype. The chain links TRBV27 to TRBJ2-7; TRBD1 agrees at 9 bases. The CDR3 length is 14 residues. V was pared by 5 bases and J by 4 bases, with 6 bases of the junction left unmatched. Germline V gives CDR1 MNHEY, CDR2 SMNVEV (reference sequence). The CDR3 region is CASSLRDREYEQYF. CDR3 coding DNA: TGTGCCAGCAGTCTCCGGGACAGGGAGTACGAGCAGTACTTC.

The chain employs TRBV5-6 and TRBJ2-7, with D perhaps matching TRBD2 (6 bases). Trimming removed 3 bases at V and 2 bases at J, with 12 bases between. The CDR3 has 14 residues. The germline V gene has CDR1 SGHDT and CDR2 YYEEEE. The CDR3 is CASSWGDGAYEQYF. The DNA of the CDR3 is TGTGCCAGCAGCTGGGGGGACGGAGCCTACGAGCAGTACTTC.

Points on this clonotype: This may come from a read error, since a much larger clone is one base off. The chain has TRBV10-2 and TRBJ2-1; D not certain. V was shortened by 8 bases and J by 0 bases, with 8 bases between the two germline ends. This CDR3 comprises 13 residues. Germline CDR1 is WSHSY and CDR2 is SAAADI. Here the CDR3 reads CASARHSYNEQFF. The CDR3 DNA reads as TGCGCCAGCGCCCGGCACTCCTACAATGAGCAGTTCTTC.

This clonotype was found a few times. The V and J genes are TRBV6-5 and TRBJ2-5; 8 nucleotides match TRBD2. Germline values: CDR1 MNHEY, CDR2 SVGAGI. V was clipped by 11 bases and J by 2 bases; unmatched bases: 16. The CDR3 is 16 amino acids. As DNA, the CDR3 is TGTGCCTCCCAACTCAGGACTAGCCGGAAACAAGAGACCCAGTACTTC. Residues: CASQLRTSRKQETQYF.

In this sample, this clonotype turned up once. This rearrangement joins TRBV4-1 to TRBJ2-7; the match to TRBD2 covers 12 bases. Germline-derived CDR1 and CDR2 are MGHRA and YSYEKL. The CDR3 has 15 amino acids. V was pared by 4 bases and J by 3 bases, with 4 bases of the junction left unmatched. The CDR3 region has the DNA TGCGCCAGCAGCCGCTCACTAGCGGGGGGCTACGAGCAGTACTTC. Residues: CASSRSLAGGYEQYF.

This sequence joins TRBV6-5 and TRBJ2-7; D ambiguous. Looked up from germline, CDR1 is MNHEY and CDR2 is SVGAGI. The CDR3 has 14 amino acids. Deletions cut 2 bases from V and 3 bases from J, with 11 bases between. Written as DNA, the CDR3 is TGTGCCAGCAGTTACGGGCTGGACCACTACGAGCAGTACTTC. Protein: CASSYGLDHYEQYF.

J is TRBJ1-1 and V is TRBV5-5; 11 nucleotides match TRBD1. Germline-derived CDR1 and CDR2 are SGHKS and YYEKEE (reference sequence). After removal of 4 bases from V and 3 bases from J, the junction contained 8 bases not matched to a gene. The CDR3 totals 16 residues. CDR3 bases: TGTGCCAGCAGCGGGACAGGGGGAGTGGTGGACACTGAAGCTTTCTTT. Translation: CASSGTGGVVDTEAFF. Complete variable domain (other parts from reference TRBV5-5 and TRBJ1-1): DAGVTQSPTHLIKTRGQQVTLRCSPISGHKSVSWYQQVLGQGPQFIFQYYEKEERGRGNFPDRFSARQFPNYSSELNVNALLLGDSALYLCASSGTGGVVDTEAFFGQGTRLTVV.

This rearrangement joins TRBV20-1 to TRBJ1-5; D might be TRBD1 (5 bases). V dropped 5 bases and J dropped 1 base, with 15 bases sitting between them. The germline gives CDR1 DFQATT, CDR2 SNEGSKA (reference sequence). The CDR3 is made up of 15 amino acids. In DNA, the CDR3 is TGCAGTGCTGACCCTGAGGGGCCAAGCAATCAGCCCCAGCATTTT. It translates to CSADPEGPSNQPQHF.

The chain employs TRBV9 and TRBJ1-2, with D uncertain. The CDR3 covers 13 residues. V was shortened by 3 bases and J by 4 bases, with 10 bases between the two germline ends. CDR1 and CDR2 from the germline V gene are SGDLS and YYNGEE. The CDR3 sequence is CASSAFGPYGYTF. CDR3 DNA: TGTGCCAGCAGCGCTTTTGGGCCCTATGGCTACACCTTC.

In regard to this clonotype: Since no conserved phenylalanine or tryptophan closes the CDR3, a read error is the likely cause. Here the CDR3 DNA reads TGTGCCAGCAGTTTTGGTGGACAGAGTACTCAGCCCCAGCATTCT. Translating gives CASSFGGQSTQPQHS. V gene TRBV12-3 or TRBV12-4 combines with J gene TRBJ1-5; D perhaps matches TRBD1 (6 bases). Trimming shortened V by 3 bases and J by 6 bases, and 15 bases separated the two germline ends. This CDR3 has 15 amino acids.

In its sample, this clonotype was seen a few times. The genes are TRBV2 and TRBJ2-7; no firm D call. The germline V and J ends were trimmed by 6 bases and 7 bases, with 19 bases remaining between them. The CDR3 is made up of 14 amino acids. Germline V CDR1 and CDR2: SNHLY, FYNNEI. CDR3 DNA: TGTGCCAGCAGCCCTGAAGTGTGGTCCGGGGAGCAGTACTTC. The encoded protein is CASSPEVWSGEQYF.

This rearrangement joins TRBV7-6 to TRBJ1-2; D is possibly TRBD1 (5 bases). Germline V CDR1 and CDR2: SGHVS, FNYEAQ. Trimming took off 5 bases at V and 7 bases at J, with 11 bases between the two ends. The CDR3 sequence is 12 residues long. The CDR3 coding sequence is TGTGCCAGCAGCCGCGTCGGGGGTGGCTACACCTTC. Translated, it gives CASSRVGGGYTF.